Listed here are 12 T cell receptor beta chains from one sample, sequenced in a study of T cell repertoires in cytomegalovirus infection. TCRdb re-derived calls from the reads in MiXCR, one entry per CDR3 protein. The profile shows approximately 130,000 distinct CDR3 sequences, roughly 9% of them singletons. The sample consisted of PBMCs. The source is a human donor in good health (CMV status not recorded). Some clones in this sample may be carry-over from other donors' samples.

This clonotype was seen ten or more times. The genes are TRBV6-2 or TRBV6-3 and TRBJ1-5, with D tentatively TRBD1 (5 bases). The V end lost 5 bases, the J end lost 3 bases, and 20 bases lay between the germline ends. Germline V CDR1 and CDR2: MNHEY, SVGEGT. The CDR3 covers 17 residues. CDR3 nucleotide sequence: TGTGCCAGCAGTCGCCAGGGAGGGCCCCAACCCAATCAGCCCCAGCATTTT. This gives the protein CASSRQGGPQPNQPQHF.

This clonotype was found many times. This chain uses TRBV7-2 with TRBJ1-5; the D is unclear. Deletions cut 3 bases from V and 6 bases from J, with 15 bases between. The CDR3 has 15 residues. Germline V gives CDR1 SGHTA, CDR2 FQGNSA. CDR3 nucleotides: TGTGCCAGCAGCTTCTTGGTAAGGGAGGCTCAGCCCCAGCATTTT. Amino acid sequence: CASSFLVREAQPQHF.

This clonotype was recorded at least ten times. CDR3 amino acids: CSASAVSRQETQYF. CDR3 sequence (DNA): TGCAGTGCTAGCGCCGTTTCAAGGCAAGAGACCCAGTACTTC. The chain recombines TRBV20-1 with TRBJ2-5; D is unresolved. The CDR3 consists of 14 residues. Germline V lookup: CDR1 DFQATT, CDR2 SNEGSKA (reference sequence). Trimming removed 3 bases at V and 2 bases at J, with 13 bases between.

This clonotype has a count of ten or more. The gene calls are TRBV19 and TRBJ2-3, with TRBD2 matching over 8 bases. After removal of 5 bases from V and 3 bases from J, the junction contained 10 bases not matched to a gene. CDR3 length: 16 residues. Germline V gene data show CDR1 as LNHDA and CDR2 as SQIVND (reference sequence). This chain's CDR3 is CASSRTTGGITDTQYF. DNA for the CDR3: TGTGCCAGTAGTCGAACTACGGGGGGGATAACAGATACGCAGTATTTT. The full variable domain, its missing parts supplied by reference TRBV19 and TRBJ2-3, is DGGITQSPKYLFRKEGQNVTLSCEQNLNHDAMYWYRQDPGQGLRLIYYSQIVNDFQKGDIAEGYSVSREKKESFPLTVTSAQKNPTAFYLCASSRTTGGITDTQYFGPGTRLTVL.

There are many counts of this clonotype. The J gene is TRBJ1-2, the V gene TRBV20-1, with a tentative D call TRBD1 (5 bases). V lost 4 bases to trimming and J lost 8 bases, with 17 bases between them. Germline loops: CDR1 DFQATT, CDR2 SNEGSKA (reference sequence). CDR3 length: 13 residues. CDR3: CSAIREAGPGYTF. The CDR3 region has the DNA TGCAGTGCTATCAGAGAGGCAGGGCCCGGCTACACCTTC.

In its sample, this clonotype was seen many times. The J gene is TRBJ1-5, the V gene TRBV28; D remains ambiguous. The ends were cut back, 5 bases at V and 7 bases at J, with 15 bases in the middle. The CDR3 totals 14 residues. Germline CDR1 reads MDHEN; CDR2 reads SYDVKM. CDR3 region: CASSVARGVQPQHF. CDR3 in DNA: TGTGCCAGCAGTGTCGCCCGTGGGGTCCAGCCCCAGCATTTT.

The J gene is TRBJ2-7, the V gene TRBV14, with TRBD1 as a possible D gene (5 bases). In germline, CDR1 is SGHDN, CDR2 FVKESK. V lost 3 bases and J lost 1, with 13 bases in between. This CDR3 comprises 15 residues. DNA for the CDR3: TGTGCCAGCAGCCACCGACAGCTTTCTTCCTACGAGCAGTACTTC. Protein: CASSHRQLSSYEQYF.

This clonotype has a handful of counts. The chain recombines TRBV5-4 with TRBJ1-2; TRBD1 is a possible D gene (5 bases). Looked up from germline, CDR1 is SGHNT and CDR2 is YYREEE (reference sequence). This CDR3 has 13 residues. V lost 6 bases, J lost 6 bases, and 15 bases lay in between. Here the CDR3 reads CASTRQNDDGYTF. CDR3 DNA: TGTGCCAGCACCCGACAGAATGATGATGGCTACACCTTC.

In this sample, this clonotype turned up many times. The chain has TRBV18 and TRBJ2-1, with D perhaps assigned TRBD1 or TRBD2 (5 bases each). The germline V gene has CDR1 KGHSH and CDR2 LQKENI. This CDR3 has 15 residues. The V gene lost 2 bases and the J gene lost 7 bases, with 15 bases spanning the gap. CDR3 protein: CASSPTRGLGNEQFF. As DNA, the CDR3 is TGTGCCAGCTCACCAACGAGGGGTCTCGGGAATGAGCAGTTCTTC.

This clonotype was found a few times. The chain uses TRBV20-1 and TRBJ2-5; D is uncertain. CDR1 is DFQATT, CDR2 SNEGSKA, per germline (reference sequence). With 2 bases removed from V and 0 bases from J, the gap between germline ends came to 16 bases. The CDR3 length is 16 residues. The CDR3 loop reads CSARPLLQSHQETQYF. CDR3 DNA sequence: TGCAGTGCTAGACCTTTGCTACAGTCGCACCAAGAGACCCAGTACTTC.

This clonotype showed up many times. The V and J genes are TRBV5-4 and TRBJ2-7; the match to TRBD1 covers 11 bases. The V gene's germline CDR1 is SGHNT and CDR2 YYREEE (reference sequence). This CDR3 has 15 residues. The ends lost 3 bases at V and 4 bases at J; junction bases unmatched: 6. The CDR3 region is CASSSPGQGVYEQYF. The DNA for the CDR3 is TGTGCCAGCAGCTCCCCGGGACAGGGGGTTTACGAGCAGTACTTC. Full variable domain (outside the CDR3, taken from reference TRBV5-4 and TRBJ2-7): ETGVTQSPTHLIKTRGQQVTLRCSSQSGHNTVSWYQQALGQGPQFIFQYYREEENGRGNFPPRFSGLQFPNYSSELNVNALELDDSALYLCASSSPGQGVYEQYFGPGTRLTVT.

There are many counts of this clonotype. The CDR3 nucleotides read TGTGCCAGCAGCCGACGGGGGCGCGAAGGCTATGGCTACACCTTC. Encoded protein: CASSRRGREGYGYTF. The chain recombines TRBV7-2 with TRBJ1-2, with TRBD1 as a possible D gene (6 bases). Germline CDR1 SGHTA, CDR2 FQGNSA. Trimming took 5 bases from V and 4 from J, leaving 17 bases between them. The CDR3 has 15 amino acids.